These 32 T cell receptor beta chains came from one sample sequenced in a study of cytomegalovirus exposure and HLA in healthy donors. With 60 Vbeta and 13 Jbeta primers, the PCR was carried out. Clones were read by immunoSEQ multiplex PCR, and TCRdb kept only the in-frame ones, dropping some. This table has approximately 150,000 clones, 82% appearing once. Specimen: PBMCs. These receptors came from a male donor in good health and CMV-seronegative.

There are a few counts of this clone. This chain connects TRBV29-1 to TRBJ1-1; D is perhaps TRBD1 (6 bases). V was clipped by 6 bases and J by 1 base, with 12 bases between them. The CDR3 loop spans 13 amino acids. In germline, CDR1 is SQVTM, CDR2 ANQGSEA. The CDR3 nucleotides read TGCAGCGTCTCAGGGGCAGGGAACACTGAAGCTTTCTTT. Translated, it gives CSVSGAGNTEAFF.

V gene TRBV7-2 combines with J gene TRBJ1-2; D ambiguous. The CDR3 is 15 amino acids. Germline CDR1 SGHTA, CDR2 FQGNSA. Trimming removed 2 bases at V and 8 bases at J, with 18 bases between. As DNA, the CDR3 is TGTGCCAGCAGCTTACTCTTTTGTCCTCGCGTAGGCTACACCTTC. It yields the protein CASSLLFCPRVGYTF.

This clone was found once. J is TRBJ2-3 and V is TRBV27, with D maybe TRBD2 (5 bases). The CDR3 sequence is 13 residues long. V gave up 7 bases and J gave up 3 bases, with 11 bases separating them. Germline lookup yields CDR1 MNHEY and CDR2 SMNVEV (reference sequence). In nucleotides, the CDR3 is TGTGCCAGCACGGAGAGGGCAACAGATACGCAGTATTTT. Protein product: CASTERATDTQYF.

J is TRBJ1-2 and V is TRBV9; unclear D gene. This CDR3 contains 12 residues. The germline V and J ends were trimmed by 3 bases and 8 bases, with 11 bases remaining between them. The germline CDR1 and CDR2 sequences are SGDLS and YYNGEE. CDR3 residues: CASSADNAGYTF. The CDR3 coding sequence is TGTGCCAGCAGCGCCGACAATGCCGGCTACACCTTC.

The V gene is TRBV15, the J gene TRBJ2-6; 9 bases line up with TRBD1. Losses at the gene ends were 8 bases for V and 0 bases for J; bases not matched to a gene: 5. Germline CDR1 LNHNV, CDR2 YYDKDF (reference sequence). This CDR3 comprises 16 residues. This CDR3 is CATDRGSSSGANVLTF. DNA of the CDR3: TGTGCCACCGACAGGGGGTCTAGCTCTGGGGCCAACGTCCTGACTTTC.

V gene TRBV7-6 combines with J gene TRBJ2-5; a possible D gene is TRBD1 (5 bases). Trimming removed 6 bases from V and 5 bases from J, with 19 bases in between. There are 15 residues in the CDR3. Germline loops: CDR1 SGHVS, CDR2 FNYEAQ. The CDR3 bases are TGTGCCAGCAGTTCAGGGTCCGGAAGGTGGGAGACCCAGTACTTC. This encodes CASSSGSGRWETQYF. Looking up the rest from reference TRBV7-6 and TRBJ2-5 gives the full variable domain: GAGVSQSPRYKVTKRGQDVALRCDPISGHVSLYWYRQALGQGPEFLTYFNYEAQQDKSGLPNDRFSAERPEGSISTLTIQRTEQRDSAMYRCASSSGSGRWETQYFGPGTRLLVL.

V and J are TRBV11-3 and TRBJ1-1; perhaps TRBD1 as D (5 bases). Germline CDR1 reads SGHNT; CDR2 reads YENEEA. Trimming removed 5 bases from V and 4 bases from J, with 11 bases in between. The CDR3 runs to 13 residues. The CDR3 reads CASSPRGSTEAFF. CDR3 nucleotide sequence: TGTGCCAGCAGCCCCCGGGGGAGCACTGAAGCTTTCTTT. Full variable domain (outside the CDR3, taken from reference TRBV11-3 and TRBJ1-1): EAGVVQSPRYKIIEKKQPVAFWCNPISGHNTLYWYLQNLGQGPELLIRYENEEAVDDSQLPKDRFSAERLKGVDSTLKIQPAELGDSAVYLCASSPRGSTEAFFGQGTRLTVV.

The chain is built from TRBV5-1 and TRBJ2-3, with 9 bases aligning to TRBD2. V shed 0 bases and J 6 bases; nucleotides not matched to a gene: 5. CDR1 SGHRS and CDR2 YFSETQ come from the germline V gene. The CDR3 length is 15 residues. CDR3 bases: TGCGCCAGCAGCTTGGCCCTAGCGGGAAGGGATACGCAGTATTTT. Translated: CASSLALAGRDTQYF.

This chain links TRBV28 with TRBJ1-4; possible D gene TRBD1, 6 bases. V shed 6 bases and J shed 6 bases, with 14 bases lying between them. Germline V gives CDR1 MDHEN, CDR2 SYDVKM. The CDR3 contains 14 residues. The CDR3 DNA sequence: TGTGCCAGCAGACAGACAGGCAACTATGAAAAACTGTTTTTT. This gives the protein CASRQTGNYEKLFF.

In its sample, this clone was seen once. Germline is not matched at one junction end, which may reflect a read error. The chain links TRBV4-3 to TRBJ2-3; the match to TRBD1 covers 8 bases. The CDR3 length is 16 residues. CDR1 LGHNA and CDR2 YSLEER come from the germline V gene. CDR3 region: CASSQVAGGSEDTQYF. CDR3 bases: TGCGCTAGCAGCCAAGTGGCAGGGGGCAGCGAAGATACGCAGTATTTT.

The rearrangement uses TRBV19 and TRBJ2-3; D gene uncertain. The CDR3 has 14 amino acids. V lost 6 bases to trimming and J lost 1 base, with 11 bases between them. Germline lookup yields CDR1 LNHDA and CDR2 SQIVND (reference sequence). The CDR3 spells CASRATFRTDTQYF. The CDR3 DNA sequence: TGTGCCAGTAGAGCGACTTTCCGCACAGATACGCAGTATTTT.

The rearrangement joins TRBV6-5 to TRBJ1-1; D is unclear. Germline V gene sequence: CDR1 MNHEY, CDR2 SVGAGI. V lost 6 bases, J lost 1 base, and 9 bases lay in between. The CDR3 sequence is 13 residues long. CDR3 DNA: TGTGCCAGCAGACGCCAGAAGAACACTGAAGCTTTCTTT. Amino acid sequence: CASRRQKNTEAFF.

V is TRBV27 and J is TRBJ2-3; TRBD1 is a possible D gene (6 bases). Germline CDR1 MNHEY, CDR2 SMNVEV (reference sequence). V gave up 5 bases and J gave up 7 bases, with 25 bases separating them. The CDR3 consists of 17 residues. CDR3 region: CASSTTPTGPPENTQYF. The DNA for the CDR3 is TGTGCCAGCAGTACAACGCCGACAGGACCCCCCGAGAATACGCAGTATTTT.

The V gene is TRBV19, the J gene TRBJ2-2; D might be TRBD2 (5 bases). The CDR3 loop spans 16 amino acids. CDR1 is LNHDA, CDR2 SQIVND, per germline (reference sequence). V dropped 5 bases and J dropped 6 bases, with 19 bases sitting between them. The CDR3 loop reads CASSVPEAAKSGELFF. CDR3 coding DNA: TGTGCCAGTAGTGTTCCGGAGGCGGCTAAGTCCGGGGAGCTGTTTTTT.

The chain uses TRBV29-1 and TRBJ2-3, with a tentative D call TRBD2 (6 bases). CDR3 length equals 15 residues. The germline V gene encodes CDR1 SQVTM and CDR2 ANQGSEA. V dropped 3 bases and J dropped 5 bases, with 18 bases sitting between them. The chain's CDR3 is CSVEGGVGHKDTQYF. The CDR3 DNA follows: TGCAGCGTTGAGGGAGGCGTGGGGCATAAAGATACGCAGTATTTT.

The V call is TRBV7-3, the J call TRBJ2-5; the D gene is possibly TRBD2 (5 bases). The J call is in doubt because the DNA end fits TRBJ2-7 better. The CDR3 is made up of 15 amino acids. Per germline, CDR1 SGHTA and CDR2 FQGTGA. The CDR3 coding sequence is TGTGCCAGCAGCCAATATGGCGGGTCCTCCTACGAGCAGTACTTC. It yields the protein CASSQYGGSSYEQYF.

CDR3 loop: CASSVGTGFSGNTIYF. CDR3 nucleotides: TGTGCCAGCAGCGTAGGGACAGGCTTCTCTGGAAACACCATATATTTT. The chain links TRBV9 to TRBJ1-3; the match to TRBD1 covers 7 bases. The ends lost 0 bases at V and 0 bases at J; junction bases unmatched: 3. The CDR3 spans 16 residues. Germline V gene sequence: CDR1 SGDLS, CDR2 YYNGEE.

This clone was observed a single time. This chain joins TRBV28 and TRBJ2-7, with 7 positions matching TRBD1. CDR1 is MDHEN, CDR2 SYDVKM, per germline. This CDR3 contains 14 residues. The trim removed 6 bases at V and 2 bases at J, leaving 7 bases unmatched. The CDR3 region has the DNA TGTGCCAGCAGCCTGACGACAGGGACCTACGAGCAGTACTTC. Protein sequence: CASSLTTGTYEQYF.

The rearrangement uses TRBV28 and TRBJ2-7; 10 bases fit TRBD1. J gave up 7 bases and V 6 bases, and 12 bases lay outside the gene matches. CDR3 length: 15 amino acids. The germline CDR1 and CDR2 sequences are MDHEN and SYDVKM. CDR3 DNA sequence: TGTGCCAGCAGACAGACGGGACAGGGGATCTGGGAGCAGTACTTC. This codes for CASRQTGQGIWEQYF.

The rearrangement links TRBV19 to TRBJ2-5, with 10 bases lining up with TRBD2. Germline CDR1 LNHDA, CDR2 SQIVND (reference sequence). Germline trimming cut 4 bases from V and 2 bases from J; bases unmatched to any gene: 10. This CDR3 region has 17 residues. CDR3 amino acids: CASSTASGSVKQETQYF. CDR3 coding DNA: TGTGCCAGTAGTACGGCTAGCGGGAGTGTAAAGCAAGAGACCCAGTACTTC.

The chain is built from TRBV19 and TRBJ2-2; possible D gene TRBD2, 6 bases. Trimming shortened V by 2 bases and J by 5 bases, and 18 bases separated the two germline ends. The CDR3 sequence is 17 residues long. Per germline, CDR1 LNHDA and CDR2 SQIVND (reference sequence). CDR3 amino acids: CASSISVRDFETGELFF. The CDR3 nucleotides are TGTGCCAGTAGTATATCGGTGCGGGACTTCGAAACCGGGGAGCTGTTTTTT.

This clone was recorded once. The chain has TRBV7-3 and TRBJ2-7; TRBD1 aligns across 8 bases. With 4 bases clipped from V and 0 bases from J, the junction kept 5 bases outside the gene matches. Germline CDR1 is SGHTA and CDR2 is FQGTGA. This CDR3 has 15 amino acids. CDR3 bases: TGTGCCAGCAGCTATGGGACAGGTTCCTCCTACGAGCAGTACTTC. Protein product: CASSYGTGSSYEQYF.

This chain uses TRBV6-6 with TRBJ2-2; D remains ambiguous. From germline, CDR1 is MNHNY and CDR2 SVGAGI (reference sequence). The CDR3 is 12 amino acids. Trimming left V 11 bases short and J 5 bases short, with 12 bases between. This CDR3 reads CAGEVGTGELFF. CDR3 coding DNA: TGTGCCGGAGAAGTCGGGACCGGGGAGCTGTTTTTT.

V and J are TRBV6-6 and TRBJ2-5; 13 nucleotides agree with TRBD2. Looked up from germline, CDR1 is MNHNY and CDR2 is SVGAGI (reference sequence). The CDR3 totals 16 residues. Trimming removed 6 bases from V and 5 bases from J; junction bases left unmatched: 9. The DNA for the CDR3 is TGTGCCAGCAGCCCACTAGCGGGAGGGTTGTGGGAGACCCAGTACTTC. It encodes CASSPLAGGLWETQYF.

The rearrangement joins TRBV18 to TRBJ1-1; 9 bases line up with TRBD1. V lost 0 bases and J lost 11; bases outside the gene matches: 7. Germline V gene data show CDR1 as KGHSH and CDR2 as LQKENI. This CDR3 has 14 residues. The CDR3 loop reads CASSPPRDRERAFF. The CDR3 DNA sequence: TGTGCCAGCTCACCACCCCGGGACAGGGAGCGGGCTTTCTTT.

The sample holds a few counts of this clone. This chain uses TRBV15 with TRBJ2-7, with 7 nucleotides matching TRBD1. In germline, CDR1 is LNHNV, CDR2 YYDKDF (reference sequence). V shed 0 bases, J shed 0 bases, and the junction held 11 bases outside the gene matches. CDR3 size: 18 residues. The CDR3 DNA reads as TGTGCCACCAGCAGAGATCAAGGAAACAGGGGTAACTCCTACGAGCAGTACTTC. This codes for CATSRDQGNRGNSYEQYF. Drawing the rest from reference TRBV15 and TRBJ2-7, the complete variable domain is DAMVIQNPRYQVTQFGKPVTLSCSQTLNHNVMYWYQQKSSQAPKLLFHYYDKDFNNEADTPDNFQSRRPNTSFCFLDIRSPGLGDTAMYLCATSRDQGNRGNSYEQYFGPGTRLTVT.

The chain couples TRBV19 to TRBJ2-2; TRBD2 matches 8 bases. In germline, CDR1 is LNHDA, CDR2 SQIVND (reference sequence). This CDR3 comprises 14 residues. V gave up 4 bases and J gave up 9 bases; unmatched junction bases: 7. The chain's CDR3 is CASSNELAGRELFF. The CDR3 DNA is TGTGCCAGTAGTAACGAATTAGCGGGAAGGGAGCTGTTTTTT.

This chain links TRBV10-3 with TRBJ2-2; a weak D match, TRBD1 (5 bases). Trimming took off 7 bases at V and 0 bases at J, with 12 bases between the two ends. The CDR3 extends over 15 amino acids. The germline gives CDR1 ENHRY, CDR2 SYGVKD. CDR3 DNA sequence: TGTGCCATCAACGGACAATCAACGAACACCGGGGAGCTGTTTTTT. Protein product: CAINGQSTNTGELFF.

The chain combines TRBV2 with TRBJ2-7, with TRBD2 matching 8 bases. The V gene end was trimmed by 5 bases and the J gene end by 4 bases; junction bases not matched to a gene: 13. Per germline, CDR1 SNHLY and CDR2 FYNNEI. This CDR3 is built from 16 residues. This chain's CDR3 is CASSPTNTGGPYEQYF. In DNA form, the CDR3 reads TGTGCCAGCAGTCCGACAAATACGGGAGGGCCTTACGAGCAGTACTTC.

As regards this clone: An end of the junction does not agree with germline; a read error may underlie this. The chain has TRBV19 and TRBJ1-2, with 8 bases identical to TRBD1. Germline CDR1 LNHDA, CDR2 SQIVND (reference sequence). This CDR3 is 15 amino acids long. CDR3 bases: TGTGCCAGTAGTCCTCTGCCAGGGGGCAAGGAAGAACTACTATTC. It is translated as CASSPLPGGKEELLF.

V gene TRBV18 combines with J gene TRBJ2-7; TRBD1 is a possible D gene (7 bases). The CDR3 has 13 residues. Germline CDR1 reads KGHSH; CDR2 reads LQKENI. Trimming took off 4 bases at V and 6 bases at J, with 13 bases between the two ends. The CDR3 reads CASSLNRGGEQYF. CDR3 coding DNA: TGTGCCAGCTCACTGAACAGGGGAGGCGAGCAGTACTTC.

J is TRBJ2-1 and V is TRBV9, with TRBD2 identical over 7 bases. Looked up from germline, CDR1 is SGDLS and CDR2 is YYNGEE. CDR3 size: 13 residues. Trimming removed 2 bases from V and 7 bases from J; junction bases left unmatched: 3. The CDR3 spells CASSVGRENEQFF. For the CDR3, the DNA is TGTGCCAGCAGCGTGGGGCGGGAGAATGAGCAGTTCTTC.